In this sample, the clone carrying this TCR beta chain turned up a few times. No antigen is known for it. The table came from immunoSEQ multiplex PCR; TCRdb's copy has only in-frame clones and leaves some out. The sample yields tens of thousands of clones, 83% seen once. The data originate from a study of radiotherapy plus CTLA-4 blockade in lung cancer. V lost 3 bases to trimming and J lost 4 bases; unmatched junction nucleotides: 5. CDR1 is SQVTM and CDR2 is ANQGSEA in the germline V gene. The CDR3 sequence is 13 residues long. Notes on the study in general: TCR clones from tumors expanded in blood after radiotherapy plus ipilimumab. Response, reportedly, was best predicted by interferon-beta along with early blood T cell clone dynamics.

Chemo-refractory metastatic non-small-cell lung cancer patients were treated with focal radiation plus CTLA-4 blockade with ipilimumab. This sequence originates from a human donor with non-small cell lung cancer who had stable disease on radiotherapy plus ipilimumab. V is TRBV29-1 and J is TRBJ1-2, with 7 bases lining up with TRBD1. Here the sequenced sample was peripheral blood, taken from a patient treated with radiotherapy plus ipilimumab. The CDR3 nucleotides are TGCAGCGTTGATACAGGGGATATCTATGGCTACACCTTC. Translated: CSVDTGDIYGYTF. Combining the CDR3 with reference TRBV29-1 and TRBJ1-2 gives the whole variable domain SAVISQKPSRDICQRGTSLTIQCQVDSQVTMMFWYRQQPGQSLTLIATANQGSEATYESGFVIDKFPISRPNLTFSTLTVSNMSPEDSSIYLCSVDTGDIYGYTFGSGTRLTVV.